These T cell receptor beta chains were read from a single sample in a study of CD8 T cells in ankylosing spondylitis. One entry per CDR3 protein results from TCRdb running MiXCR on the 5' RACE reads. The table shows about 360,000 distinct CDR3 sequences, with 20% occurring only once. Source material: blood, either unsorted or a sorted T cell fraction (not recorded which). The source of these receptors is a male donor with ankylosing spondylitis or in good health (not recorded which). CDR3s include the opening cysteine and the closing phenylalanine or tryptophan. A D gene is named only where the DNA matches it firmly. Only some rows state a clone size, as once, few, many or a class for expanded clones.

clone size	V gene	D gene	J gene	CDR3 protein	CDR3 DNA
NA	TRBV7-2	TRBD2	TRBJ2-1	CASSLWKLASSYNEQFF	TGTGCCAGCAGCTTATGGAAACTAGCGAGCTCCTACAATGAGCAGTTCTTC
NA	TRBV20-1	NA	TRBJ2-3	CSAHGDLGGHTDTQYF	TGCAGTGCTCACGGGGACCTTGGGGGGCACACAGATACGCAGTATTTT
NA	TRBV10-2	TRBD1	TRBJ1-2	CASSPGGKNGYTF	TGCGCCAGCAGCCCAGGGGGCAAGAATGGCTACACCTTC
NA	TRBV4-1	NA	TRBJ1-2	CASSQDDPYGYTF	TGCGCCAGCAGCCAAGACGATCCCTATGGCTACACCTTC
NA	TRBV20-1	NA	TRBJ2-7	CSARDPGCSDEQYF	TGCAGTGCTAGAGATCCAGGGTGTAGTGACGAGCAGTACTTC
NA	TRBV7-6	TRBD2	TRBJ2-1	CASSRLSGNNEQFF	TGTGCCAGCAGCCGCCTTAGCGGGAACAATGAGCAGTTCTTC
NA	TRBV7-9	NA	TRBJ1-2	CASSVEGYGYTF	TGTGCCAGCAGCGTAGAAGGGTATGGCTACACCTTC
NA	TRBV7-8	NA	TRBJ2-7	CASSGHRELNHEQYF	TGTGCCAGCAGCGGGCACAGGGAGTTGAATCACGAGCAGTACTTC
NA	TRBV24-1	NA	TRBJ2-1	CATSASEATGNNEQFF	TGTGCCACCAGTGCCTCCGAAGCTACAGGGAACAATGAGCAGTTCTTC
NA	TRBV6-2/TRBV6-3	TRBD1	TRBJ1-2	CAISYGQGDGYTF	TGTGCCATCAGTTACGGACAGGGTGATGGCTACACCTTC
NA	TRBV12-3/TRBV12-4	NA	TRBJ2-3	CASSNTQGGGQYF	TGTGCCAGCAGTAACACACAGGGCGGCGGGCAGTATTTT
NA	TRBV19	NA	TRBJ2-2	CASSIGHLEGTGELFF	TGTGCCAGTAGTATTGGACACCTCGAGGGGACCGGGGAGCTGTTTTTT
few	TRBV5-1	NA	TRBJ2-5	CASSLDVSAGQETQYF	TGCGCCAGCAGCTTGGATGTTTCCGCGGGACAAGAGACCCAGTACTTC